The next 23 T cell receptor beta chains were all read from a single sample in a study of T cells in Graves' hyperthyroidism and ophthalmopathy. Amplified TCR beta CDR3 regions came from RNA transcripts. Researchers ran a first-round RT-PCR on the TCR CDR3 using the HTBI primer set. TCRdb fed the multiplex PCR reads into MiXCR, producing one record per CDR3 protein. This sample has 340,000 or so distinct CDR3 sequences; around 20% occur once, and the top ten carry around half. Sequencing input: blood. These receptors came from a woman aged 50 to 60 with Graves' hyperthyroidism.

CDR3 sequence: CASSQELGRFGGYTF. CDR3 sequence (DNA): TGCGCCAGCAGCCAAGAGTTAGGGCGTTTTGGAGGCTACACCTTC. V usage is TRBV4-1 and J usage is TRBJ1-2; no reliable D call. Trimming pared 0 bases from V and 8 bases from J, leaving 16 bases between. Germline V lookup: CDR1 MGHRA, CDR2 YSYEKL. The CDR3 consists of 15 residues.

This clonotype showed up many times. J is TRBJ2-7 and V is TRBV5-1; 14 nucleotides match TRBD2. The ends lost 3 bases at V and 7 bases at J; junction bases unmatched: 9. Germline CDR1 and CDR2: SGHRS and YFSETQ. The CDR3 totals 16 residues. CDR3 nucleotide sequence: TGCGCCAGCAGCTCCGGGACTAGCGGGGGCCTAGGGGAGCAGTACTTC. It specifies CASSSGTSGGLGEQYF.

This clonotype was seen repeatedly, ten times or more. The chain links TRBV4-1 to TRBJ1-1, with 7 bases fitting TRBD1. This CDR3 has 14 residues. CDR1 is MGHRA and CDR2 is YSYEKL in the germline V gene. V was clipped by 6 bases and J by 5 bases; unmatched bases: 9. CDR3 protein: CASRSQGVWTEAFF. CDR3 in DNA: TGCGCCAGCAGATCTCAGGGGGTATGGACTGAAGCTTTCTTT.

This clonotype has ten or more counts. This chain links TRBV10-3 with TRBJ1-2; D perhaps matches TRBD1 (5 bases). The CDR3 spans 14 residues. From germline, CDR1 is ENHRY and CDR2 SYGVKD. Trimming shortened V by 8 bases and J by 5 bases, and 18 bases separated the two germline ends. The CDR3 sequence: CAIGRDVGPYGYTF. CDR3 nucleotide sequence: TGTGCCATCGGCCGGGACGTCGGTCCTTATGGCTACACCTTC.

This clonotype was seen repeatedly, ten times or more. The rearrangement links TRBV18 to TRBJ2-1; 8 bases align to TRBD2. Per germline, CDR1 KGHSH and CDR2 LQKENI. Trimming at V came to 3 bases and at J to 1 base, leaving 8 bases not matched to a gene. This CDR3 contains 17 residues. The CDR3 sequence: CASSPAGSGASYNEQFF. In DNA form, the CDR3 reads TGTGCCAGCTCACCTGCGGGTAGCGGGGCTTCCTACAATGAGCAGTTCTTC.

This chain links TRBV7-9 with TRBJ2-1; TRBD1 might be the D (5 bases). Per the germline V gene, CDR1 is SEHNR and CDR2 is FQNEAQ (reference sequence). The CDR3 is made up of 14 amino acids. The V and J ends lost 1 base and 12 bases respectively, with 16 bases between them. The chain's CDR3 is CASSLVLGVIGQFF. DNA for the CDR3: TGTGCCAGCAGCTTAGTCTTAGGGGTGATTGGGCAGTTCTTC.

This clonotype was seen at least ten times. The V call is TRBV7-9, the J call TRBJ2-7, with D uncertain. The CDR3 runs to 12 residues. Germline values: CDR1 SEHNR, CDR2 FQNEAQ (reference sequence). The V end was cut by 5 bases, the J end by 7 bases, with 12 bases between. CDR3 protein: CASSHSSQEQYF. CDR3 coding DNA: TGTGCCAGCAGCCACTCAAGCCAGGAGCAGTACTTC.

Many counts were recorded for this clonotype. This chain uses TRBV12-3 or TRBV12-4 with TRBJ1-5; 7 positions agree with TRBD1. With 6 bases clipped from V and 0 bases from J, the junction kept 17 bases outside the gene matches. The length of the CDR3 is 19 residues. This CDR3 reads CASSLGQLGNFYSNQPQHF. Here the CDR3 DNA reads TGTGCCAGCAGCTTGGGACAGCTGGGTAATTTCTATAGCAATCAGCCCCAGCATTTT.

This chain joins TRBV11-2 and TRBJ1-1, with 9 bases identical to TRBD1. Germline-derived CDR1 and CDR2 are SGHAT and FQNNGV. This CDR3 has 15 residues. Trimming at V came to 4 bases and at J to 1 base, leaving 4 bases not matched to a gene. In DNA form, the CDR3 reads TGTGCCAGCAGCTGGGGGACAGGGCAGAACACTGAAGCTTTCTTT. It translates to CASSWGTGQNTEAFF. Variable domain in full (rest from reference TRBV11-2 and TRBJ1-1): EAGVAQSPRYKIIEKRQSVAFWCNPISGHATLYWYQQILGQGPKLLIQFQNNGVVDDSQLPKDRFSAERLKGVDSTLKIQPAKLEDSAVYLCASSWGTGQNTEAFFGQGTRLTVV.

This clonotype was picked up many times. This chain links TRBV30 with TRBJ1-5; perhaps TRBD1 as D (5 bases). CDR1 is GTSNPN, CDR2 SVGIG, per germline (reference sequence). The CDR3 is made up of 13 amino acids. V lost 1 base and J lost 4, with 8 bases in between. The CDR3 sequence is CAWSAAGNQPQHF. The CDR3 region has the DNA TGTGCCTGGAGTGCCGCAGGGAATCAGCCCCAGCATTTT.

This rearrangement joins TRBV29-1 to TRBJ1-2; 7 nucleotides match TRBD1. This CDR3 has 14 residues. Trimming cost V 6 bases and J 5 bases; bases outside gene matches: 12. The germline CDR1 and CDR2 sequences are SQVTM and ANQGSEA. The CDR3 nucleotides read TGCAGCGTCCGGGAGGGACAGAACTCTTATGGCTACACCTTC. Translated, it gives CSVREGQNSYGYTF.

This clonotype was found a few times. This chain uses TRBV4-1 with TRBJ2-2, with D perhaps TRBD1 (6 bases). Per germline, CDR1 MGHRA and CDR2 YSYEKL. The V and J ends lost 8 bases and 0 bases respectively, with 10 bases between them. The CDR3 is made up of 14 amino acids. The CDR3 here is CASGQPPNTGELFF. The CDR3 DNA is TGCGCCAGCGGACAGCCTCCGAACACCGGGGAGCTGTTTTTT.

This clonotype was counted ten times or more. The V call is TRBV11-1, the J call TRBJ1-5; D gene ambiguous. The V and J ends lost 3 bases and 4 bases respectively, with 7 bases between them. This CDR3 has 13 residues. Germline V gives CDR1 SGHAT, CDR2 FQDESV (reference sequence). The CDR3 region has the DNA TGTGCCAGCAGCTTTTCTAGTAATCAGCCCCAGCATTTT. It specifies CASSFSSNQPQHF.

The J gene is TRBJ2-1, the V gene TRBV20-1, with 13 bases fitting TRBD2. This CDR3 region has 14 residues. The J segment lost 7 bases and the V segment lost 6 bases, leaving 6 bases of the junction unmatched. Germline lookup yields CDR1 DFQATT and CDR2 SNEGSKA (reference sequence). For the CDR3, the DNA is TGCAGTGCCAAGCCGGGACTAGCGGGAAATGAGCAGTTCTTC. It specifies CSAKPGLAGNEQFF.

This clonotype appeared once. The chain recombines TRBV30 with TRBJ2-3, with TRBD2 matching over 7 bases. Germline values: CDR1 GTSNPN, CDR2 SVGIG (reference sequence). J gave up 5 bases and V 3 bases, and 11 bases lay outside the gene matches. The CDR3 is 15 residues long. The DNA of the CDR3 is TGTGCCTGGAGCCGCAGTAAAGGGAGGGGAGATACGCAGTATTTT. This encodes CAWSRSKGRGDTQYF.

This clonotype was counted between two and nine times. This chain uses TRBV10-1 with TRBJ2-1, with 7 bases fitting TRBD2. J was trimmed by 7 bases and V by 6 bases; bases with no gene match: 9. Germline values: CDR1 WNHNN, CDR2 SYGVQD (reference sequence). The CDR3 is 14 amino acids. CDR3 protein: CASRWEGEMNEQFF. CDR3 bases: TGCGCCAGCAGGTGGGAGGGAGAGATGAATGAGCAGTTCTTC.

This clonotype was counted ten times or more. The rearrangement links TRBV20-1 to TRBJ2-1; 12 positions agree with TRBD2. The CDR3 runs to 17 residues. Trimming at V came to 0 bases and at J to 7 bases, leaving 10 bases not matched to a gene. Per the germline V gene, CDR1 is DFQATT and CDR2 is SNEGSKA (reference sequence). CDR3 loop: CSARDSGLAGLMNEQFF. The CDR3 DNA reads TGCAGTGCTAGAGACTCGGGACTAGCGGGTTTAATGAATGAGCAGTTCTTC.

This clonotype came up a few times. The chain links TRBV5-4 to TRBJ1-1; 10 bases fit TRBD1. CDR1 and CDR2 from the germline V gene are SGHNT and YYREEE (reference sequence). The CDR3 extends over 15 amino acids. V lost 5 bases to trimming and J lost 4 bases; unmatched junction nucleotides: 8. CDR3 sequence: CASSEGQGMSTEAFF. The CDR3 nucleotides read TGTGCCAGCAGTGAGGGACAGGGGATGAGCACTGAAGCTTTCTTT.

At least ten counts were recorded for this clonotype. V is TRBV2 and J is TRBJ1-2, with 11 bases identical to TRBD1. J gave up 8 bases and V 8 bases, and 7 bases lay outside the gene matches. The CDR3 sequence is 13 residues long. The germline V gene has CDR1 SNHLY and CDR2 FYNNEI. The CDR3 spells CASGGQGGGGYTF. DNA of the CDR3: TGTGCCAGCGGGGGACAGGGGGGCGGGGGCTACACCTTC.

This clonotype was seen many times. V and J are TRBV7-9 and TRBJ2-3; TRBD1 matches 7 bases. V was pared by 7 bases and J by 3 bases, with 13 bases of the junction left unmatched. Germline V lookup: CDR1 SEHNR, CDR2 FQNEAQ (reference sequence). The CDR3 has 16 residues. Here the CDR3 reads CASNPGIGGHTDTQYF. The CDR3 DNA reads TGTGCCAGCAACCCTGGGATAGGGGGCCATACAGATACGCAGTATTTT.

This clonotype occurred a few times. Given a much more abundant clone one base away, this may be a read error. The chain employs TRBV30 and TRBJ1-1; no clear D. This CDR3 has 11 residues. Germline CDR1 GTSNPN, CDR2 SVGIG (reference sequence). The CDR3 protein is CAWIDAEEALF. The CDR3 coding sequence is TGTGCCTGGATCGACGCGGAAGAAGCTCTCTTT.

This rearrangement joins TRBV7-3 to TRBJ2-2, with 7 bases identical to TRBD1. Unmatched junction bases numbered 7, after V lost 5 bases and J lost 7 bases. The CDR3 has 14 amino acids. CDR1 SGHTA and CDR2 FQGTGA come from the germline V gene. The chain's CDR3 is CASSPRGLDGELFF. The CDR3 coding sequence is TGTGCCAGCAGCCCAAGGGGGCTCGACGGGGAGCTGTTTTTT.

The gene calls are TRBV28 and TRBJ2-5; D gene unclear. Trimming removed 4 bases at V and 5 bases at J, with 8 bases between. Germline lookup yields CDR1 MDHEN and CDR2 SYDVKM. This CDR3 has 12 amino acids. CDR3 in amino acids: CASSWAVETQYF. CDR3 bases: TGTGCCAGCAGTTGGGCGGTTGAGACCCAGTACTTC.